This passage covers 20 T cell receptor beta chains from one sample sequenced in a study of blood T cell repertoires in COVID-19. Using immunoSEQ multiplex PCR, the repertoire was profiled, and TCRdb retains in-frame clones only, with some absent. The sample includes a few hundred thousand clones, 70% to 90% of them seen just once. The sample taken for sequencing was peripheral blood. The receptors come from a woman aged 45 to 65 who had recovered from COVID-19.

There are a few counts of this clone. This chain uses TRBV3-1 (or the pseudogene TRBV3-2) with TRBJ1-5; 9 bases are a match to TRBD1. CDR3 size: 14 residues. Trimming took 3 bases from V and 6 from J; bases not matched to a gene: 3. The V gene's germline CDR1 is LGHDT and CDR2 YNNKEL (reference sequence). CDR3 coding DNA: TGTGCCAGCAGCCATGGGACAGGGATTCAGCCCCAGCATTTT. It translates to CASSHGTGIQPQHF.

The CDR3 spells CASSLDSNNQPQHF. The CDR3 DNA follows: TGTGCCAGCAGCTTGGACAGCAACAATCAGCCCCAGCATTTT. J is TRBJ1-5 and V is TRBV7-9; D perhaps matches TRBD1 (6 bases). This CDR3 contains 14 residues. The ends were cut back, 3 bases at V and 3 bases at J, with 9 bases in the middle. CDR1 and CDR2 (germline): SEHNR, FQNEAQ (reference sequence).

The table lists this clone with a count of one. The rearrangement joins TRBV5-4 to TRBJ2-3; D is perhaps TRBD2 (5 bases). Deletions cut 6 bases from V and 2 bases from J, with 19 bases between. In germline, CDR1 is SGHNT, CDR2 YYREEE (reference sequence). This CDR3 is 16 amino acids long. Here the CDR3 DNA reads TGTGCCAGCAACCCGGGGTGGGGTTCGCCCACAGATACGCAGTATTTT. Amino acids: CASNPGWGSPTDTQYF. Drawing the rest from reference TRBV5-4 and TRBJ2-3, the complete variable domain is ETGVTQSPTHLIKTRGQQVTLRCSSQSGHNTVSWYQQALGQGPQFIFQYYREEENGRGNFPPRFSGLQFPNYSSELNVNALELDDSALYLCASNPGWGSPTDTQYFGPGTRLTVL.

This chain uses TRBV28 with TRBJ2-7; perhaps TRBD1 as D (6 bases). Germline V lookup: CDR1 MDHEN, CDR2 SYDVKM. Trimming removed 6 bases from V and 2 bases from J, with 8 bases in between. The CDR3 is 12 amino acids. The CDR3 DNA follows: TGTGCCAGCAGCGAGGGGGCCTACGAGCAGTACTTC. The encoded protein is CASSEGAYEQYF.

The chain combines TRBV19 with TRBJ2-2; 12 nucleotides align to TRBD2. Germline V gene sequence: CDR1 LNHDA, CDR2 SQIVND (reference sequence). This CDR3 contains 15 residues. V dropped 5 bases and J dropped 7; count of bases not matched to a gene: 5. The CDR3 nucleotides read TGTGCCAGTAGTGGACTAGCGGGATTCATCGGGGAGCTGTTTTTT. This codes for CASSGLAGFIGELFF. Drawing the rest from reference TRBV19 and TRBJ2-2, the complete variable domain is DGGITQSPKYLFRKEGQNVTLSCEQNLNHDAMYWYRQDPGQGLRLIYYSQIVNDFQKGDIAEGYSVSREKKESFPLTVTSAQKNPTAFYLCASSGLAGFIGELFFGEGSRLTVL.

This sequence joins TRBV7-8 and TRBJ2-5; 11 bases map to TRBD2. Per the germline V gene, CDR1 is SGHVS and CDR2 is FQNEAQ. Trimming at V came to 5 bases and at J to 1 base, leaving 9 bases not matched to a gene. The CDR3 has 17 residues. CDR3 sequence reads: CASSGYPGLAVQETQYF. CDR3 bases: TGTGCCAGCAGCGGATACCCGGGACTAGCGGTCCAAGAGACCCAGTACTTC.

Only a few counts were recorded for this clone. V and J are TRBV10-3 and TRBJ1-5; 8 bases fit TRBD1. The CDR3 has 14 residues. With V trimmed by 3 bases and J by 7 bases, 5 bases remained unmatched. The germline CDR1 and CDR2 sequences are ENHRY and SYGVKD. The CDR3 protein is CAISDGTGEQPQHF. The DNA of the CDR3 is TGTGCCATCAGTGACGGGACAGGCGAGCAGCCCCAGCATTTT.

The chain links TRBV4-1 to TRBJ2-7; D is unclear. CDR1 is MGHRA and CDR2 is YSYEKL in the germline V gene. CDR3 length: 13 amino acids. V was clipped by 1 base and J by 5 bases, with 9 bases between them. The CDR3 is CASSQGAYDEQYF. CDR3 nucleotides: TGCGCCAGCAGCCAAGGAGCTTACGACGAGCAGTACTTC.

The J gene is TRBJ1-2, the V gene TRBV11-2; 7 nucleotides agree with TRBD1. Trimming removed 3 bases from V and 5 bases from J; junction bases left unmatched: 12. The CDR3 runs to 16 residues. Germline V lookup: CDR1 SGHAT, CDR2 FQNNGV. CDR3 amino acids: CASSLMEGTVGYGYTF. As DNA, the CDR3 is TGTGCCAGCAGCTTGATGGAGGGGACAGTAGGTTATGGCTACACCTTC.

V and J are TRBV28 and TRBJ1-1; D is possibly TRBD1 (5 bases). Germline CDR1 MDHEN, CDR2 SYDVKM. Trimming took off 2 bases at V and 6 bases at J, with 16 bases between the two ends. This CDR3 contains 15 residues. As DNA, the CDR3 is TGTGCCAGCAGTTTAAGTTTTGCGGGGGTAGCTGAAGCTTTCTTT. This codes for CASSLSFAGVAEAFF. Using reference TRBV28 and TRBJ1-1 for the parts outside the CDR3, the full variable domain is DVKVTQSSRYLVKRTGEKVFLECVQDMDHENMFWYRQDPGLGLRLIYFSYDVKMKEKGDIPEGYSVSREKKERFSLILESASTNQTSMYLCASSLSFAGVAEAFFGQGTRLTVV.

This clone was seen just once. The gene calls are TRBV3-1 (or the pseudogene TRBV3-2) and TRBJ2-1; 10 bases align to TRBD2. V was clipped by 1 base and J by 6 bases; unmatched bases: 3. CDR1 and CDR2 from the germline V gene are LGHDT and YNNKEL (reference sequence). The CDR3 has 15 amino acids. CDR3 region: CASSQGLAGVNEQFF. CDR3 coding DNA: TGTGCCAGCAGCCAAGGCCTAGCGGGAGTCAATGAGCAGTTCTTC.

V is TRBV20-1 and J is TRBJ1-1; D is ambiguous. The CDR3 has 11 residues. The germline V and J ends were trimmed by 6 bases and 4 bases, with 9 bases remaining between them. Per the germline V gene, CDR1 is DFQATT and CDR2 is SNEGSKA (reference sequence). The CDR3 DNA sequence: TGCAGTGCCTCGTCTGTCACTGAAGCTTTCTTT. This gives the protein CSASSVTEAFF.

The chain is built from TRBV7-2 and TRBJ1-1; D gene ambiguous. CDR3 length: 14 amino acids. With 5 bases removed from V and 4 bases from J, the gap between germline ends came to 14 bases. The germline V gene has CDR1 SGHTA and CDR2 FQGNSA. CDR3 bases: TGTGCCAGCAGCGAAACCACTTCGATCACTGAAGCTTTCTTT. Its translation: CASSETTSITEAFF.

The chain has TRBV19 and TRBJ2-7; 13 nucleotides match TRBD2. CDR1 LNHDA and CDR2 SQIVND come from the germline V gene (reference sequence). V was clipped by 5 bases and J by 5 bases; unmatched bases: 6. The CDR3 has 15 residues. The CDR3 region has the DNA TGTGCCAGTAGTCCAGGACTAGCGGGGGCTCACGAGCAGTACTTC. Its protein is CASSPGLAGAHEQYF.

The CDR3 here is CASSFGQGSANQPQHF. CDR3 coding DNA: TGTGCCAGCAGCTTCGGGCAGGGGTCGGCCAATCAGCCCCAGCATTTT. The chain uses TRBV7-2 and TRBJ1-5; a weak D match, TRBD1 (6 bases). The CDR3 covers 16 residues. V lost 3 bases to trimming and J lost 3 bases, with 15 bases between them. Germline V gene sequence: CDR1 SGHTA, CDR2 FQGNSA.

The V call is TRBV19, the J call TRBJ2-3, with 8 bases matching TRBD1. CDR1 is LNHDA and CDR2 is SQIVND in the germline V gene (reference sequence). CDR3 length: 13 residues. Trimming removed 6 bases from V and 4 bases from J; junction bases left unmatched: 3. The CDR3 region has the DNA TGTGCCAGTAGGGGACAGGCTGCAGATACGCAGTATTTT. It is translated as CASRGQAADTQYF.

V is TRBV6-5 and J is TRBJ1-6; TRBD1 might be the D (6 bases). The CDR3 extends over 13 amino acids. Germline-derived CDR1 and CDR2 are MNHEY and SVGAGI. The ends were cut back, 4 bases at V and 10 bases at J, with 11 bases in the middle. The CDR3 loop is CASSWYRDSPLHF. The CDR3 nucleotides are TGTGCCAGCAGTTGGTACAGGGACTCACCCCTCCACTTT.

This clone was counted once. This rearrangement joins TRBV7-6 to TRBJ2-6; the D gene is possibly TRBD2 (5 bases). Per germline, CDR1 SGHVS and CDR2 FNYEAQ. Trimming removed 5 bases at V and 4 bases at J, with 9 bases between. This CDR3 contains 14 residues. The CDR3 region is CASSPSGGANVLTF. The DNA for the CDR3 is TGTGCCAGCAGCCCCTCGGGGGGGGCCAACGTCCTGACTTTC. The full variable domain, completed using reference TRBV7-6 and TRBJ2-6, is GAGVSQSPRYKVTKRGQDVALRCDPISGHVSLYWYRQALGQGPEFLTYFNYEAQQDKSGLPNDRFSAERPEGSISTLTIQRTEQRDSAMYRCASSPSGGANVLTFGAGSRLTVL.

CDR3 sequence reads: CASSIGREETQYF. The CDR3, as DNA: TGTGCCAGTAGTATCGGCAGGGAAGAGACCCAGTACTTC. The chain employs TRBV19 and TRBJ2-5, with D tentatively TRBD1 (5 bases). Trimming cost V 3 bases and J 3 bases, with 8 bases left between them. This CDR3 has 13 amino acids. Germline V gene sequence: CDR1 LNHDA, CDR2 SQIVND (reference sequence).

About this clone: Other DNA sequences from this sample encode an identical CDR3 as well. CDR3 nucleotides: TGTGCCAGCAGCGCCTTACAGGGGTATGGCTACACCTTC. Residues: CASSALQGYGYTF. The V and J genes are TRBV9 and TRBJ1-2; 7 positions match TRBD1. The junction had 4 bases not matched to a gene; V was cut back by 3 bases and J by 5 bases. There are 13 residues in the CDR3. Germline CDR1 is SGDLS and CDR2 is YYNGEE.